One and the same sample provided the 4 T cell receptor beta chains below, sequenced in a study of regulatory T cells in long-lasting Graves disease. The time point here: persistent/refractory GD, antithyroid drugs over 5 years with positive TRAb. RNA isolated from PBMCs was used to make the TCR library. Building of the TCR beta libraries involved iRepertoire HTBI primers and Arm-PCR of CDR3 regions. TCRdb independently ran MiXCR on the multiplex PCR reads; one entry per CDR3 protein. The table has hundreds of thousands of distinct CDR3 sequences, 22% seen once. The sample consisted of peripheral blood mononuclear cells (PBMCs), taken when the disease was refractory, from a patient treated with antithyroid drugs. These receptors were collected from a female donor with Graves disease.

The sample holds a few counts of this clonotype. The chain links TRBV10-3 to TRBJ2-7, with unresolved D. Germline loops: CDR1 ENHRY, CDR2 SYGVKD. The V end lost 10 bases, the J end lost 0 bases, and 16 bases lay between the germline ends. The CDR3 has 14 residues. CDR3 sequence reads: CATGRSLSSYEQYF. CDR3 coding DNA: TGTGCCACCGGTCGCAGTCTGAGCTCCTACGAGCAGTACTTC.

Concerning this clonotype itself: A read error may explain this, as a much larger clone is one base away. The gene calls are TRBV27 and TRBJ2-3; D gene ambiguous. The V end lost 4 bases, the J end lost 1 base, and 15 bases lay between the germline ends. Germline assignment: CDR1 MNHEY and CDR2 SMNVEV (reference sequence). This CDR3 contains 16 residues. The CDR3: CASSSTGVTGTDTQYF. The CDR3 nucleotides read TGTGCCAGCAGTTCCACCGGAGTAACTGGCACAGATACGCAGTATTTT.

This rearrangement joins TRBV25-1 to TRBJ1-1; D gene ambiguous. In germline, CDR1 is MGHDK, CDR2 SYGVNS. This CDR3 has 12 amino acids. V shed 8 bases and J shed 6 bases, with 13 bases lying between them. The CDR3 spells CASGPGWAEAFF. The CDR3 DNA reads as TGTGCCAGCGGGCCTGGGTGGGCTGAAGCTTTCTTT.

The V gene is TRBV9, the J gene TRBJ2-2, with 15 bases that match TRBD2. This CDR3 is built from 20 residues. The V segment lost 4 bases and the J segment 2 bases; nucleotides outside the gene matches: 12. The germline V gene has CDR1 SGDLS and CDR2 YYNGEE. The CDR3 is CASSLGLAGGPSSNTGELFF. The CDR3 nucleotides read TGTGCCAGCAGCCTAGGACTAGCGGGAGGGCCGTCGTCCAACACCGGGGAGCTGTTTTTT. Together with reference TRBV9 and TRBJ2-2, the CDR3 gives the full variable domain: DSGVTQTPKHLITATGQRVTLRCSPRSGDLSVYWYQQSLDQGLQFLIQYYNGEERAKGNILERFSAQQFPDLHSELNLSSLELGDSALYFCASSLGLAGGPSSNTGELFFGEGSRLTVL.